The rows below give T cell receptor beta chains drawn from one sample of a study of blood T cell repertoires in COVID-19. TCRdb's table, derived via immunoSEQ multiplex PCR, lists solely in-frame clones and lacks some. Of approximately 670,000 clones in the sample, 80% to 90% were seen once. Input material: peripheral blood. These receptors all stem from a woman under 30 with acute or convalescent COVID-19. Each CDR3 is given with its conserved first and last residue.

cdr3_length j_call v_call cdr3_aa
13 TRBJ1-1 TRBV7-3 CASSSGVNTEAFF
16 TRBJ2-1 TRBV7-7 CASSSVLASSYNEQFF
14 TRBJ1-5 TRBV6-2/TRBV6-3 CASSTDKSNQPQHF
15 TRBJ1-6 TRBV2 CASSPPGQVNSPLHF
14 TRBJ2-7 TRBV19 CASSGRDGSYEQYF
14 TRBJ2-7 TRBV7-9 CASSWTGITYEQYF
15 TRBJ1-1 TRBV6-2/TRBV6-3 CASTPHEYMNTEAFF
14 TRBJ1-6 TRBV5-1 CASSLEGAGTPLHF
16 TRBJ2-7 TRBV19 CASSPTSGGPSYEQYF
21 TRBJ1-4 TRBV12-2 CASRLAEAIRFSPTTNEKLFF
14 TRBJ1-1 TRBV30 CAWSNIGRDTEAFF
13 TRBJ2-7 TRBV9 CASSVDSPYEQYF
16 TRBJ1-2 TRBV6-1 CASSEARRDRGYGYTF
15 TRBJ1-2 TRBV4-1 CASSQVVTEVTGYTF
16 TRBJ1-5 TRBV27 CASSPMMDRVGQPQHF
11 TRBJ1-1 TRBV6-5 CASSRGTEAFF
15 TRBJ2-3 TRBV7-9 CASSLGGPSTDTQYF
11 TRBJ1-2 TRBV6-5 CASAVLYGYTF
14 TRBJ1-1 TRBV6-2/TRBV6-3 CASSYSSDTGGAFF
15 TRBJ1-4 TRBV2 CASTHRDRANEKLFF
21 TRBJ1-2 TRBV19 CASSTHQPRDREGGIWYGYTF
17 TRBJ1-1 TRBV4-1 CASSQDLGDRVYTEAFF
15 TRBJ1-5 TRBV9 CASSVGEGGNQPQHF
14 TRBJ2-3 TRBV5-5 CASSLGRVWDTQYF